The next 23 T cell receptor beta chains were all read from a single sample in a study of early T cells in non-severe SARS-CoV-2 infection. Via MiXCR, TCRdb re-called the 5' RACE reads, giving one row per CDR3 protein. The sample has 37,000 or so distinct CDR3 sequences, 5% to 6.5% seen once. The sequencing sample was made of whole blood. The receptor set was obtained from an adult who was a healthcare worker with PCR-confirmed SARS-CoV-2 infection or an uninfected control (not recorded which).

This clonotype has at least ten counts. The genes are TRBV20-1 and TRBJ2-3; 15 bases line up with TRBD2. J was trimmed by 5 bases and V by 5 bases; bases with no gene match: 11. Germline values: CDR1 DFQATT, CDR2 SNEGSKA (reference sequence). This CDR3 is built from 17 residues. Here the CDR3 reads CSALPGLAGGWRDTQYF. CDR3 in DNA: TGCAGTGCTCTCCCGGGACTAGCGGGGGGATGGAGAGATACGCAGTATTTT.

This clonotype was seen many times. The chain uses TRBV20-1 and TRBJ2-1, with a weak D call TRBD2 (6 bases). The CDR3 is 14 residues long. Looked up from germline, CDR1 is DFQATT and CDR2 is SNEGSKA (reference sequence). V lost 0 bases and J 3 bases, leaving 9 bases between the germline ends. The CDR3 coding sequence is TGCAGTGCTAGAGAATCGCGGGACTACAATGAGCAGTTCTTC. Its translation: CSARESRDYNEQFF.

This clonotype was counted at least ten times. The chain employs TRBV28 and TRBJ2-2; D unclear. V lost 2 bases and J lost 2, with 9 bases in between. There are 15 residues in the CDR3. Germline V gene lookup returns CDR1 MDHEN and CDR2 SYDVKM. This CDR3 reads CASSLGRFNTGELFF. In DNA form, the CDR3 reads TGTGCCAGCAGTTTAGGGCGGTTTAACACCGGGGAGCTGTTTTTT. Looking up the rest from reference TRBV28 and TRBJ2-2 gives the full variable domain: DVKVTQSSRYLVKRTGEKVFLECVQDMDHENMFWYRQDPGLGLRLIYFSYDVKMKEKGDIPEGYSVSREKKERFSLILESASTNQTSMYLCASSLGRFNTGELFFGEGSRLTVL.

The sample holds many counts of this clonotype. The rearrangement uses TRBV2 and TRBJ2-2; 8 bases fit TRBD1. The CDR3 runs 14 residues. Trimming at V came to 6 bases and at J to 3 bases, leaving 3 bases not matched to a gene. From germline, CDR1 is SNHLY and CDR2 FYNNEI. CDR3 sequence reads: CASRDRVYTGELFF. In DNA, the CDR3 is TGTGCCAGCAGGGACAGGGTATACACCGGGGAGCTGTTTTTT.

In this sample, this clonotype turned up many times. V is TRBV3-1 and J is TRBJ1-2; a possible D gene is TRBD1 (6 bases). Per the germline V gene, CDR1 is LGHDT and CDR2 is YNNKEL (reference sequence). V was trimmed by 1 base and J by 3 bases, leaving 12 bases between them. The CDR3 is 15 amino acids. The CDR3 spells CASSQVSGAHYGYTF. CDR3 sequence (DNA): TGTGCCAGCAGCCAAGTGTCGGGGGCACACTATGGCTACACCTTC.

This clonotype has ten or more counts. The rearrangement joins TRBV7-8 to TRBJ2-6; the match to TRBD2 covers 8 bases. Germline V gene data show CDR1 as SGHVS and CDR2 as FQNEAQ. The CDR3 totals 13 residues. The V gene end was trimmed by 5 bases and the J gene end by 12 bases; junction bases not matched to a gene: 6. The CDR3 DNA reads TGTGCCAGCAGCCCCGTGGCGGGAGGCGTCCTGACTTTC. Amino acids: CASSPVAGGVLTF.

The chain recombines TRBV7-9 with TRBJ2-7, with 7 bases that match TRBD1. The V and J ends lost 5 bases and 4 bases, in that order; junction bases with no gene match: 8. Germline CDR1 SEHNR, CDR2 FQNEAQ (reference sequence). The CDR3 totals 14 residues. CDR3 DNA sequence: TGTGCCAGCAGCCGAGGGACAGAACCTTACGAGCAGTACTTC. It specifies CASSRGTEPYEQYF.

This clonotype was observed many times. This chain joins TRBV28 and TRBJ1-2; a possible D gene is TRBD1 (5 bases). V lost 4 bases and J lost 8, with 17 bases in between. This CDR3 region has 14 residues. The germline V gene has CDR1 MDHEN and CDR2 SYDVKM. Here the CDR3 reads CASSSSPGLGGYTF. The CDR3 coding sequence is TGTGCCAGCAGTTCCTCCCCGGGACTAGGAGGCTACACCTTC.

The gene calls are TRBV19 and TRBJ2-1; 8 positions match TRBD2. The junction had 7 bases not matched to a gene; V was cut back by 3 bases and J by 9 bases. CDR1 and CDR2 from the germline V gene are LNHDA and SQIVND (reference sequence). This CDR3 has 14 amino acids. CDR3 protein: CASSMASGSGEQFF. As DNA, the CDR3 is TGTGCCAGTAGTATGGCCAGCGGGAGCGGTGAGCAGTTCTTC.

This clonotype was counted at least ten times. This rearrangement joins TRBV2 to TRBJ2-1, with D possibly TRBD1 on 5 matching bases. Germline loops: CDR1 SNHLY, CDR2 FYNNEI. There are 17 residues in the CDR3. The germline V and J ends were trimmed by 0 bases and 3 bases, with 15 bases remaining between them. CDR3 amino acids: CASSEALSRVIYNEQFF. Written as DNA, the CDR3 is TGTGCCAGCAGTGAAGCGTTAAGCAGGGTGATCTACAATGAGCAGTTCTTC.

This clonotype came up many times. This chain joins TRBV2 and TRBJ2-1; D unresolved. This CDR3 is 15 amino acids long. CDR1 SNHLY and CDR2 FYNNEI come from the germline V gene. With 4 bases removed from V and 0 bases from J, the gap between germline ends came to 10 bases. The CDR3 DNA sequence: TGTGCCAGCAGTGGCGTCGGCTACTCCTACAATGAGCAGTTCTTC. Translating gives CASSGVGYSYNEQFF.

This clonotype was observed at least ten times. The chain has TRBV6-2 or TRBV6-3 and TRBJ2-1; weak D call: TRBD2 (7 bases). CDR3 length: 15 amino acids. V lost 2 bases to trimming and J lost 12 bases, with 20 bases between them. Germline CDR1 is MNHEY and CDR2 is SVGEGT. CDR3 in DNA: TGTGCCAGCAGTTACCCGATCGGGGGGCCAGCAGGGCAGTTCTTC. Protein: CASSYPIGGPAGQFF.

The V call is TRBV12-3 or TRBV12-4, the J call TRBJ2-2; D is ambiguous. This CDR3 contains 14 residues. Trimming removed 5 bases at V and 4 bases at J, with 11 bases between. CDR3 loop: CASSPFHSTGELFF. The DNA of the CDR3 is TGTGCCAGCAGTCCCTTTCATAGCACCGGGGAGCTGTTTTTT.

This clonotype was picked up many times. The chain is built from TRBV11-3 and TRBJ2-1, with 7 bases matching TRBD2. Germline V CDR1 and CDR2: SGHNT, YENEEA. With 5 bases clipped from V and 0 bases from J, the junction kept 10 bases outside the gene matches. The CDR3 extends over 17 amino acids. In DNA, the CDR3 is TGTGCCAGCAGCCCATGGGCTAGCGGAGTCTCCTACAATGAGCAGTTCTTC. Translated: CASSPWASGVSYNEQFF.

This clonotype was observed many times. The chain has TRBV21-1 and TRBJ1-3. TRBV21-1 is reported as a pseudogene. The CDR3 spans 14 residues. The CDR3 reads CASSKDGAGNTIYF. The CDR3 DNA is TGTGCCAGCAGCAAAGATGGAGCTGGAAACACCATATATTTT.

This clonotype occurred many times. This chain uses TRBV7-9 with TRBJ1-2, with D possibly being TRBD1 (6 bases). The CDR3 runs 13 residues. Trimming took 6 bases from V and 6 from J, leaving 14 bases between them. Germline V gene lookup returns CDR1 SEHNR and CDR2 FQNEAQ (reference sequence). The CDR3 sequence is CASSFTGMDGYTF. Written as DNA, the CDR3 is TGTGCCAGCAGTTTCACAGGGATGGATGGCTACACCTTC.

The chain couples TRBV11-1 to TRBJ2-1; tentative D call: TRBD2 (6 bases). The length of the CDR3 is 15 residues. Germline CDR1 reads SGHAT; CDR2 reads FQDESV (reference sequence). V lost 3 bases to trimming and J lost 4 bases, with 13 bases between them. The CDR3 protein is CASSFGAGPYNEQFF. The CDR3 DNA follows: TGTGCCAGCAGCTTTGGAGCGGGTCCTTACAATGAGCAGTTCTTC.

This clonotype has at least ten counts. This rearrangement joins TRBV7-3 to TRBJ2-1, with D perhaps given as TRBD1 or TRBD2 (7 bases each). Deletions cut 2 bases from V and 6 bases from J, with 11 bases between. In germline, CDR1 is SGHTA, CDR2 FQGTGA. The CDR3 is 14 residues long. This CDR3 reads CASSLARGGNEQFF. In DNA form, the CDR3 reads TGTGCCAGCAGCTTAGCCAGGGGGGGCAATGAGCAGTTCTTC.

This clonotype was found a few times. The genes are TRBV6-6 and TRBJ2-7; 7 nucleotides agree with TRBD1. CDR1 is MNHNY and CDR2 is SVGAGI in the germline V gene (reference sequence). The V and J ends lost 5 bases and 5 bases, in that order; junction bases with no gene match: 15. The CDR3 is 16 residues long. The CDR3 DNA reads as TGTGCCAGCAGTCCCTTGGGTTTCACAGGGGATCACGAGCAGTACTTC. It codes for CASSPLGFTGDHEQYF.

Concerning this clonotype: A much larger clonotype is one base distant, so this may be a read error. Lacking the conserved final phenylalanine or tryptophan, this CDR3 likely reflects a read error. This rearrangement joins TRBV20-1 to TRBJ1-1, with a weak D call TRBD1 (5 bases). V lost 1 base and J 4 bases, leaving 10 bases between the germline ends. Germline V CDR1 and CDR2: DFQATT, SNEGSKA (reference sequence). This CDR3 region has 13 residues. CDR3 amino acids: CSARGLGGTEAFS. The CDR3 region has the DNA TGCAGTGCTAGAGGGTTGGGGGGCACTGAAGCTTTCTCT.

This clonotype was recorded many times. The chain recombines TRBV2 with TRBJ1-6; D is uncertain. Germline CDR1 and CDR2: SNHLY and FYNNEI. V lost 6 bases to trimming and J lost 5 bases, with 14 bases between them. The CDR3 consists of 15 residues. In DNA, the CDR3 is TGTGCCAGCAGAATGGACCGGAGAAATAATTCACCCCTCCACTTT. Translation gives CASRMDRRNNSPLHF.

As regards this clonotype: Since a much larger clone is just one base distant, this may be a read error. The gene calls are TRBV5-6 and TRBJ2-2; D call uncertain. Deletions cut 0 bases from V and 7 bases from J, with 10 bases between. The V gene's germline CDR1 is SGHDT and CDR2 YYEEEE. This CDR3 is built from 14 residues. The CDR3 sequence: CASSLEACGGELFF. In DNA form, the CDR3 reads TGTGCCAGCAGCTTGGAGGCATGCGGCGGGGAGCTGTTTTTT. The entire variable domain, with the rest obtained from reference TRBV5-6 and TRBJ2-2, is as follows: DAGVTQSPTHLIKTRGQQVTLRCSPKSGHDTVSWYQQALGQGPQFIFQYYEEEERQRGNFPDRFSGHQFPNYSSELNVNALLLGDSALYLCASSLEACGGELFFGEGSRLTVL.

The rearrangement uses TRBV7-2 and TRBJ2-1; TRBD2 aligns across 9 bases. V trimming: 4 bases; J trimming: 6 bases; junction bases outside the gene matches: 7. The CDR3 length is 15 residues. Germline lookup yields CDR1 SGHTA and CDR2 FQGNSA. CDR3 loop: CASSSRLAVSNEQFF. The CDR3 DNA sequence: TGTGCCAGCAGCTCTCGACTAGCGGTTAGCAATGAGCAGTTCTTC.